This entry is about one T cell receptor beta chain. One entry per CDR3 protein results from TCRdb running MiXCR on the RT-PCR reads. The sample has some 850,000 distinct CDR3 sequences; less than 20% are singletons. The data were obtained in a study of response to subunit inactivated influenza vaccine. This CDR3 has 14 amino acids. V was shortened by 3 bases and J by 6 bases, with 11 bases between the two germline ends. CDR1 LGHNA and CDR2 YNFKEQ come from the germline V gene. The chain joins TRBV4-2 to TRBJ2-2; D ambiguous. The clonotype comes from a man in his forties or fifties who received an inactivated influenza vaccine. This specimen was PBMCs from blood, taken 5 days after vaccination. The CDR3 sequence is CASSQDTFPGELFF. CDR3 DNA: TGTGCCAGCAGCCAGGATACATTCCCCGGGGAGCTGTTTTTT.